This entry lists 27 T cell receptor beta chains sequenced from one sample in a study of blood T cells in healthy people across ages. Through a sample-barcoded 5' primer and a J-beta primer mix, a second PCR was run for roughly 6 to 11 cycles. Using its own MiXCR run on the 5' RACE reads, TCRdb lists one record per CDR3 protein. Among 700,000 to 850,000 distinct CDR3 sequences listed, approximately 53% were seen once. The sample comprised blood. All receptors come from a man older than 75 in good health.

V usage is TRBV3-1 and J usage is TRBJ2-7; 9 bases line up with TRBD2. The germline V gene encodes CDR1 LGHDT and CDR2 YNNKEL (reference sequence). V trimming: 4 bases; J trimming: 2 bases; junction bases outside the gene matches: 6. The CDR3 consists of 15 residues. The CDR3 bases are TGTGCCAGCAGCCCGAAGCGGGAGGATACCTACGAGCAGTACTTC. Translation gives CASSPKREDTYEQYF.

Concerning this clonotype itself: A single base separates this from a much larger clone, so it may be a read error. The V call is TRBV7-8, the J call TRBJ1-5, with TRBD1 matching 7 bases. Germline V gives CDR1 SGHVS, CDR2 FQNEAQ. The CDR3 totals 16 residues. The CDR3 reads CAGSARQGRSNQPQHF. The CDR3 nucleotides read TGTGCCGGCAGCGCTAGACAGGGTCGGAGCAATCAGCCCCAGCATTTT.

CDR3 DNA sequence: TGTGCCAGCACCAGACGGATAGTGGGAGGGTTTGAGCAGTACTTC. Translated, it gives CASTRRIVGGFEQYF. This chain connects TRBV28 to TRBJ2-4; 7 nucleotides match TRBD2. CDR3 length: 15 amino acids. The germline V gene has CDR1 MDHEN and CDR2 SYDVKM. V gave up 7 bases and J gave up 13 bases; unmatched junction bases: 19. Combining the CDR3 with reference TRBV28 and TRBJ2-4 gives the whole variable domain DVKVTQSSRYLVKRTGEKVFLECVQDMDHENMFWYRQDPGLGLRLIYFSYDVKMKEKGDIPEGYSVSREKKERFSLILESASTNQTSMYLCASTRRIVGGFEQYFGAGTRLSVL.

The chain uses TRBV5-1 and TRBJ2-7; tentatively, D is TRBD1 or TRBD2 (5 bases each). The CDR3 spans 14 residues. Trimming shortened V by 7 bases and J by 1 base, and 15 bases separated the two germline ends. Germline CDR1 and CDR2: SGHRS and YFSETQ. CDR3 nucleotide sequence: TGCGCCAGCGGGGACCAGCCGTCGTCCTACGAGCAGTACTTC. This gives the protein CASGDQPSSYEQYF.

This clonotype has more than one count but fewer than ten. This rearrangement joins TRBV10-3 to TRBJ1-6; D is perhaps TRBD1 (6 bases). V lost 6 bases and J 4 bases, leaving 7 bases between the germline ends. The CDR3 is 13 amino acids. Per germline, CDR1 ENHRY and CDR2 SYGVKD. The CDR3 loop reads CAIRGQYNSPLHF. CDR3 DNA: TGTGCCATCAGGGGACAATATAATTCACCCCTCCACTTT.

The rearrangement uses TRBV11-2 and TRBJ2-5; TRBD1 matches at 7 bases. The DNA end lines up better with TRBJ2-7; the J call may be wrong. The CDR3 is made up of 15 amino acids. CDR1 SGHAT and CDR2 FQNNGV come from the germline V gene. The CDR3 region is CASSLDRAYPYEQYF. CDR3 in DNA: TGTGCCAGCAGCCTTGACAGGGCGTACCCCTACGAGCAGTACTTC.

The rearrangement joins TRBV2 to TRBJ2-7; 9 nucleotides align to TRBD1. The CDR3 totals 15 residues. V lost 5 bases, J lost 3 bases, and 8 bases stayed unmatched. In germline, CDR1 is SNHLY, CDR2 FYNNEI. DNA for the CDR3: TGTGCCAGCAGTCGTACCGGGACAGGGTACTACGAGCAGTACTTC. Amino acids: CASSRTGTGYYEQYF. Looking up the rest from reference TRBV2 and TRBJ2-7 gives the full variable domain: EPEVTQTPSHQVTQMGQEVILRCVPISNHLYFYWYRQILGQKVEFLVSFYNNEISEKSEIFDDQFSVERPDGSNFTLKIRSTKLEDSAMYFCASSRTGTGYYEQYFGPGTRLTVT.

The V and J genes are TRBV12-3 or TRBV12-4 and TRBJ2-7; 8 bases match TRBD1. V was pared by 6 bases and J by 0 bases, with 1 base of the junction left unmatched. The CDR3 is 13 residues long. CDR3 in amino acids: CASRDRASYEQYF. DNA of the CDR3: TGTGCCAGCAGGGACAGGGCCTCCTACGAGCAGTACTTC.

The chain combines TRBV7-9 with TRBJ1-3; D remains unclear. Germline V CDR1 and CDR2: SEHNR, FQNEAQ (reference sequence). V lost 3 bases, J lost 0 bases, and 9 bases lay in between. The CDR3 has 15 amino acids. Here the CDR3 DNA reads TGTGCCAGCAGCTTTTACCGGAGCTCTGGAAACACCATATATTTT. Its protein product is CASSFYRSSGNTIYF.

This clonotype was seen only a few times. The CDR3 DNA reads TGTGCCATCGGGACTAAAGCCTACGAGCAGTACTTC. This sequence encodes CAIGTKAYEQYF. The chain combines TRBV10-3 with TRBJ2-7; 7 bases are shared with TRBD2. Germline values: CDR1 ENHRY, CDR2 SYGVKD. Trimming cost V 8 bases and J 2 bases; bases outside gene matches: 3. This CDR3 is 12 amino acids long.

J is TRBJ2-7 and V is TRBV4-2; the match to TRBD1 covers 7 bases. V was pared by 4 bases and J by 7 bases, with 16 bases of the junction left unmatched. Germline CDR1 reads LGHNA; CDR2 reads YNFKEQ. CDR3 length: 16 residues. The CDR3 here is CASSLEGTAGGNEQYF. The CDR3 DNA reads TGTGCCAGCAGCCTAGAAGGCACTGCAGGGGGAAATGAGCAGTACTTC.

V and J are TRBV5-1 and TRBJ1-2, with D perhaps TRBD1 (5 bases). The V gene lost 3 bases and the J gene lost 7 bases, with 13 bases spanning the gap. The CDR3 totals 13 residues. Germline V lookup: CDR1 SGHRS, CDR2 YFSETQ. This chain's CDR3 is CASSSTDRTGYTF. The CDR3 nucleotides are TGCGCCAGCAGCTCGACAGATCGGACTGGCTACACCTTC.

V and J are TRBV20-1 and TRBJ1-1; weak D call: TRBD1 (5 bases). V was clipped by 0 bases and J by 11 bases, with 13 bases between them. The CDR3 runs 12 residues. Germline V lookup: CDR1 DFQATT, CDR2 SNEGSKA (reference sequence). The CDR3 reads CSARDRARVAFF. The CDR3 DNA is TGCAGTGCTAGAGATAGGGCCAGGGTCGCTTTCTTT.

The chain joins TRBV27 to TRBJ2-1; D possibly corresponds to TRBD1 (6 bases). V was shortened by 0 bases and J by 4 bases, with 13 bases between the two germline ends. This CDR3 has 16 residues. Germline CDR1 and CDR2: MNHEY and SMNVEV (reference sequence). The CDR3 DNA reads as TGTGCCAGCAGTTTATCGTCAGGGGAGACTTACAATGAGCAGTTCTTC. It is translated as CASSLSSGETYNEQFF.

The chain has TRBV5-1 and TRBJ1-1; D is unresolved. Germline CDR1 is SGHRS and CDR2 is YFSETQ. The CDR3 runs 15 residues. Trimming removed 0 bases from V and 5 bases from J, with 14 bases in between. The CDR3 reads CASSLGAGILTEAFF. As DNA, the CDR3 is TGCGCCAGCAGCTTGGGCGCCGGGATACTAACTGAAGCTTTCTTT.

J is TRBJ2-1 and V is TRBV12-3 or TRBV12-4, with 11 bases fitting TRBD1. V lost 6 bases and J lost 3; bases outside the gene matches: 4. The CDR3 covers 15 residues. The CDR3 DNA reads TGTGCCAGCAGCCAAGGGACAGGGGGCTACAATGAGCAGTTCTTC. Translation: CASSQGTGGYNEQFF.

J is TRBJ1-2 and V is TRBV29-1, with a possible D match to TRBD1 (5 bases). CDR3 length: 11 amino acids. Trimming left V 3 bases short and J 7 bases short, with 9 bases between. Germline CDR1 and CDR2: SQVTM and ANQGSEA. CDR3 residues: CSVDHGGGYTF. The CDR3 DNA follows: TGCAGCGTTGATCATGGGGGTGGCTACACCTTC.

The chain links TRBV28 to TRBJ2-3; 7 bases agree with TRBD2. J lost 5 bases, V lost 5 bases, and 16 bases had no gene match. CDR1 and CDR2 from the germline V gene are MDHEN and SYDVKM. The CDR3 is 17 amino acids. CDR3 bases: TGTGCCAGCAGTAGGCCCGCGGCGGGAGACGAAGAAGATACGCAGTATTTT. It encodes CASSRPAAGDEEDTQYF.

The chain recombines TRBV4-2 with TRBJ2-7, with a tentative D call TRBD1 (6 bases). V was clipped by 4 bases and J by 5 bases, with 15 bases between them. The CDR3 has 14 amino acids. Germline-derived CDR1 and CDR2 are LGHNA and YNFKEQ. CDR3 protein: CASSPAGEPHEQYF. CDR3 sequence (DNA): TGTGCCAGCAGCCCTGCAGGGGAACCCCACGAGCAGTACTTC.

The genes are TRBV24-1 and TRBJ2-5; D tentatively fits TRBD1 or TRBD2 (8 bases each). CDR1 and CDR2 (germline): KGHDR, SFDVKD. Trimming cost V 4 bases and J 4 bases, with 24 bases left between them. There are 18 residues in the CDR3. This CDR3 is CATSDPGGGGKARETQYF. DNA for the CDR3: TGTGCCACCAGTGACCCAGGGGGCGGGGGGAAGGCCAGAGAGACCCAGTACTTC.

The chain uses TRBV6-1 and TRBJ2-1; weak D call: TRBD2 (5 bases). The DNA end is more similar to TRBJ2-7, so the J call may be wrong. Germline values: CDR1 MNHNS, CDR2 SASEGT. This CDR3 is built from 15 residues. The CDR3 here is CASSQLQTGSYEQYF. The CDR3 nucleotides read TGTGCCAGCAGCCAGCTTCAAACGGGGTCCTACGAGCAGTACTTC.

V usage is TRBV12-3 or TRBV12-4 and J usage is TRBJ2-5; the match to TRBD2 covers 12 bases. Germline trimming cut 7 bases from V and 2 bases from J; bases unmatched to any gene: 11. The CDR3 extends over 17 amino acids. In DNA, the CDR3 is TGTGCCAGCAATTTCCTCGGACTAGCGGGAATACAAGAGACCCAGTACTTC. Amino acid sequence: CASNFLGLAGIQETQYF.

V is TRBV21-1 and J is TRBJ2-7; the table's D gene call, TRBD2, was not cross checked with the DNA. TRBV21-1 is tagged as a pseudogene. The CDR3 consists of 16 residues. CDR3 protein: CVSSVGTSGISYEQYF. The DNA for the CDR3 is TGTGTCAGCAGCGTCGGGACTAGCGGGATCTCCTACGAGCAGTACTTC.

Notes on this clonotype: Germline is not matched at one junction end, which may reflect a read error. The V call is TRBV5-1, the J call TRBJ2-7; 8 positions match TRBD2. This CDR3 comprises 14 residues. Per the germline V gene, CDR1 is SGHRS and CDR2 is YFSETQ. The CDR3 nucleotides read TGCGCCGGCAGCTTGAGCGGGAGCTCCTACGAGCAGTACTTC. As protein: CAGSLSGSSYEQYF.

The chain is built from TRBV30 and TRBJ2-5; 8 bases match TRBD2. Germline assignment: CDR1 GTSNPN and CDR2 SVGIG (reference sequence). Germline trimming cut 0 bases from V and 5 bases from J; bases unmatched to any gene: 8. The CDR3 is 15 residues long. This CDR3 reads CAWSVQAGAGETQYF. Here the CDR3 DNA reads TGTGCCTGGAGTGTACAAGCGGGAGCGGGGGAGACCCAGTACTTC. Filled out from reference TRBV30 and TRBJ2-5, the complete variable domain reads SQTIHQWPATLVQPVGSPLSLECTVEGTSNPNLYWYRQAAGRGLQLLFYSVGIGQISSEVPQNLSASRPQDRQFILSSKKLLLSDSGFYLCAWSVQAGAGETQYFGPGTRLLVL.

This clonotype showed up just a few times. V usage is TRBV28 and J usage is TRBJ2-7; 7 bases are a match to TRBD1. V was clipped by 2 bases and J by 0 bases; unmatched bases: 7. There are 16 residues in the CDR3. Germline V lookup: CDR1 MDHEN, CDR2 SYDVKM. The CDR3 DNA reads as TGTGCCAGCAGTTTAGGGATAGGACAGGTCTCCTACGAGCAGTACTTC. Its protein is CASSLGIGQVSYEQYF. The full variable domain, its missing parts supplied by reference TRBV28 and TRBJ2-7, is DVKVTQSSRYLVKRTGEKVFLECVQDMDHENMFWYRQDPGLGLRLIYFSYDVKMKEKGDIPEGYSVSREKKERFSLILESASTNQTSMYLCASSLGIGQVSYEQYFGPGTRLTVT.

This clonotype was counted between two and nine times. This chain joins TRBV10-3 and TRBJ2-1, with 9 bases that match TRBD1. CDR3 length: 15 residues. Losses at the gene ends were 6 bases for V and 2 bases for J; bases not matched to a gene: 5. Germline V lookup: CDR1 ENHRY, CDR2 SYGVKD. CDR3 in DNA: TGTGCCATCAGCCCCCGGGACAGGGCCTACAATGAGCAGTTCTTC. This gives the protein CAISPRDRAYNEQFF.